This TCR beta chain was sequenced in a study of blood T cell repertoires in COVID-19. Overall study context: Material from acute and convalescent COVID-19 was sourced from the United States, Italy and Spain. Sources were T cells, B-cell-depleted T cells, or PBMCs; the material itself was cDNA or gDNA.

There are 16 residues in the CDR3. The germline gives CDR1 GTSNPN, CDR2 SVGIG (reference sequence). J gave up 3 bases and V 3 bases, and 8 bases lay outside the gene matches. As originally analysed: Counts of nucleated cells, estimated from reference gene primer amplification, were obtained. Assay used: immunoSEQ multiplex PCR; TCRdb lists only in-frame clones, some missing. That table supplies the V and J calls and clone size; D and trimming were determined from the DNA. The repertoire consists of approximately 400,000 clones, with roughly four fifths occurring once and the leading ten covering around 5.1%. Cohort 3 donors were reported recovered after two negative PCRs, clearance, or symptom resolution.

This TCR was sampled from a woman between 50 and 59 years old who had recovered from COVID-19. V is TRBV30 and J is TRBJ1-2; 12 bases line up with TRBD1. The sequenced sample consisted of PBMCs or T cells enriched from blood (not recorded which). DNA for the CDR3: TGTGCCTGGAGCGACGGGACAGGGGGCCGGCACTATGGCTACACCTTC. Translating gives CAWSDGTGGRHYGYTF.